Below are 18 T cell receptor beta chains sequenced from a single sample in a study of T cell responses to AZD1222 COVID-19 vaccine (dated by TCRdb to the early 2020s). The library relied on the immunoSEQ multiplex PCR assay. TCRdb provides this immuneACCESS table in a form limited to in-frame rearrangements. Some clones are lacking; in checked studies, under half of them reflect an unresolved V gene, and why the rest are absent is not known. This sample gives 130,000 or so clones in total; roughly 94% of them show up just once. The top ten clonotypes cover roughly 7% of the sample. Reading the label with the study, this specimen's time point is: baseline before first vaccination. The source material was peripheral blood, sampled on day 0 of AZD1222 vaccination. The receptors derive from an adult in good health.

The V and J genes are TRBV7-9 and TRBJ2-7; 9 nucleotides line up with TRBD1. CDR3 length equals 16 residues. Per the germline V gene, CDR1 is SEHNR and CDR2 is FQNEAQ (reference sequence). V was pared by 4 bases and J by 2 bases, with 9 bases of the junction left unmatched. The CDR3 loop reads CASSSEPGQGTYEQYF. The CDR3 DNA follows: TGTGCCAGCAGCTCTGAACCGGGACAGGGCACCTACGAGCAGTACTTC.

The chain carries TRBV2 and TRBJ1-1; D call uncertain. The length of the CDR3 is 14 residues. Germline assignment: CDR1 SNHLY and CDR2 FYNNEI. Trimming left V 8 bases short and J 1 base short, with 14 bases between. The CDR3 spells CASGPPGKNTEAFF. The CDR3 DNA reads TGTGCCAGCGGGCCCCCTGGGAAGAACACTGAAGCTTTCTTT.

CDR3 coding DNA: TGCGCCAGCAGCGGGCTCAGGGGCGAGCAGTACTTC. It codes for CASSGLRGEQYF. The V gene is TRBV10-1, the J gene TRBJ2-7, with D possibly being TRBD1 (6 bases). The CDR3 loop spans 12 amino acids. V was clipped by 6 bases and J by 6 bases, with 12 bases between them. Germline V gene lookup returns CDR1 WNHNN and CDR2 SYGVQD (reference sequence).

V usage is TRBV19 and J usage is TRBJ1-2; D gene uncertain. The V end was cut by 2 bases, the J end by 5 bases, with 12 bases between. Germline lookup yields CDR1 LNHDA and CDR2 SQIVND (reference sequence). This CDR3 has 14 amino acids. Written as DNA, the CDR3 is TGTGCCAGTAGTATATCGGGAAATGGGTATGGCTACACCTTC. Protein sequence: CASSISGNGYGYTF.

CDR3 residues: CASRYRSNSPLHF. The CDR3, as DNA: TGTGCCAGCAGATACCGGAGTAATTCACCCCTCCACTTT. The chain has TRBV25-1 and TRBJ1-6; D is ambiguous. In germline, CDR1 is MGHDK, CDR2 SYGVNS. Between the trimmed V and J ends, which lost 6 bases and 6 bases, there was a span of 9 bases. The CDR3 has 13 amino acids. The full variable domain, completed using reference TRBV25-1 and TRBJ1-6, is EADIYQTPRYLVIGTGKKITLECSQTMGHDKMYWYQQDPGMELHLIHYSYGVNSTEKGDLSSESTVSRIRTEHFPLTLESARPSHTSQYLCASRYRSNSPLHFGNGTRLTVT.

The chain joins TRBV4-1 to TRBJ1-5; 11 bases agree with TRBD1. Germline-derived CDR1 and CDR2 are MGHRA and YSYEKL. Trimming at V came to 3 bases and at J to 2 bases, leaving 0 bases not matched to a gene. This CDR3 is 15 amino acids long. CDR3 in amino acids: CASSQGQGGNQPQHF. In DNA, the CDR3 is TGCGCCAGCAGCCAGGGACAGGGGGGCAATCAGCCCCAGCATTTT.

The chain has TRBV6-5 and TRBJ2-4; no definite D call. The CDR3 is 14 amino acids. Germline loops: CDR1 MNHEY, CDR2 SVGAGI. Trimming took 0 bases from V and 9 from J, leaving 12 bases between them. Here the CDR3 reads CASSYSGSKGIQYF. Here the CDR3 DNA reads TGTGCCAGCAGTTACTCAGGGTCGAAGGGCATTCAGTACTTC.

The chain couples TRBV4-2 to TRBJ1-1; tentatively, D is TRBD1 (6 bases). The germline V and J ends were trimmed by 4 bases and 5 bases, with 20 bases remaining between them. Germline values: CDR1 LGHNA, CDR2 YNFKEQ. The CDR3 consists of 16 residues. CDR3 sequence reads: CASSPAEGGSVTEAFF. In DNA form, the CDR3 reads TGTGCCAGCAGCCCCGCCGAGGGGGGCTCGGTTACTGAAGCTTTCTTT.

The V and J genes are TRBV14 and TRBJ2-5, with TRBD2 matching 12 bases. Germline V gene sequence: CDR1 SGHDN, CDR2 FVKESK. Trimming took 3 bases from V and 3 from J; bases not matched to a gene: 5. The CDR3 loop spans 16 amino acids. The CDR3 DNA follows: TGTGCCAGCAGCCAGACTAGCGGGAGACCTGAAGAGACCCAGTACTTC. Encoded protein: CASSQTSGRPEETQYF.

This chain uses TRBV19 with TRBJ2-6; D unresolved. Per the germline V gene, CDR1 is LNHDA and CDR2 is SQIVND (reference sequence). CDR3 size: 15 residues. Trimming removed 6 bases from V and 0 bases from J, with 9 bases in between. The CDR3 coding sequence is TGTGCCAGTAGGCTTAAGAGCTCTGGGGCCAACGTCCTGACTTTC. Its translation: CASRLKSSGANVLTF.

This sequence joins TRBV9 and TRBJ2-6; D is uncertain. Trimming stripped 4 bases from V and 0 bases from J, with 23 bases between. This CDR3 spans 20 amino acids. The germline V gene has CDR1 SGDLS and CDR2 YYNGEE. Here the CDR3 DNA reads TGTGCCAGCAGCACAAACCCTCGGGCAGGTGTTGCCTCTGGGGCCAACGTCCTGACTTTC. Translating gives CASSTNPRAGVASGANVLTF. The whole variable domain, remainder taken from reference TRBV9 and TRBJ2-6, is DSGVTQTPKHLITATGQRVTLRCSPRSGDLSVYWYQQSLDQGLQFLIQYYNGEERAKGNILERFSAQQFPDLHSELNLSSLELGDSALYFCASSTNPRAGVASGANVLTFGAGSRLTVL.

The V call is TRBV7-6, the J call TRBJ2-7; 15 bases agree with TRBD2. V shed 5 bases and J 3 bases; nucleotides not matched to a gene: 11. CDR3 length equals 18 residues. The germline V gene has CDR1 SGHVS and CDR2 FNYEAQ. CDR3 amino acids: CASSPGLAGGPASYEQYF. The CDR3, as DNA: TGTGCCAGCAGCCCAGGACTAGCGGGAGGGCCCGCGAGCTACGAGCAGTACTTC.

The chain joins TRBV10-3 to TRBJ2-7; a weak D match, TRBD1 (6 bases). Looked up from germline, CDR1 is ENHRY and CDR2 is SYGVKD. The CDR3 consists of 14 residues. V lost 3 bases, J lost 5 bases, and 14 bases lay in between. This CDR3 reads CAISDRGIGDEQYF. CDR3 DNA: TGTGCCATCAGTGATAGGGGGATCGGGGACGAGCAGTACTTC.

V and J are TRBV12-2 and TRBJ1-1. TRBV12-2 constitutes a pseudogene. There are 17 residues in the CDR3. This CDR3 is CASRYARDLVWDTEAFF. In DNA, the CDR3 is TGTGCAAGTCGCTACGCCCGGGATCTCGTTTGGGACACTGAAGCTTTCTTT.

This clone was found once. The rearrangement uses TRBV12-5 and TRBJ2-5; 7 nucleotides align to TRBD1. V dropped 0 bases and J dropped 2; count of bases not matched to a gene: 12. This CDR3 spans 18 amino acids. CDR1 is LGHNT and CDR2 is FRNRAP in the germline V gene. CDR3 DNA: TGTGCTAGTGGTTTGGTACAGAGTCGGCAGGGGGATCAAGAGACCCAGTACTTC. It encodes CASGLVQSRQGDQETQYF.

This rearrangement joins TRBV7-2 to TRBJ2-7, with D unclear. The CDR3 runs to 11 residues. The V end was cut by 5 bases, the J end by 1 base, with 3 bases between. The V gene's germline CDR1 is SGHTA and CDR2 FQGNSA. CDR3 region: CASSASYEQYF. CDR3 sequence (DNA): TGTGCCAGCAGCGCGTCCTACGAGCAGTACTTC.

In its sample, this clone was seen once. The chain couples TRBV7-3 to TRBJ2-1; 8 bases align to TRBD1. This CDR3 is built from 17 residues. After removal of 5 bases from V and 6 bases from J, the junction contained 15 bases not matched to a gene. Looked up from germline, CDR1 is SGHTA and CDR2 is FQGTGA. The CDR3 DNA reads TGTGCCAGCAGCCCAGGGGGCGGCCCCAATGTCCCCAATGAGCAGTTCTTC. Translating it yields CASSPGGGPNVPNEQFF.

This clone showed up just once. This chain joins TRBV7-3 and TRBJ2-1, with TRBD2 identical over 8 bases. V dropped 5 bases and J dropped 6; count of bases not matched to a gene: 9. The CDR3 extends over 15 amino acids. The germline gives CDR1 SGHTA, CDR2 FQGTGA. The CDR3 loop is CASSPNIAGTNEQFF. CDR3 coding DNA: TGTGCCAGCAGCCCAAACATAGCGGGGACCAATGAGCAGTTCTTC. The full variable domain, in which reference TRBV7-3 and TRBJ2-1 provide the parts outside the CDR3, is GAGVSQTPSNKVTEKGKYVELRCDPISGHTALYWYRQSLGQGPEFLIYFQGTGAADDSGLPNDRFFAVRPEGSVSTLKIQRTERGDSAVYLCASSPNIAGTNEQFFGPGTRLTVL.